A single TCR beta chain is shown here with its context. A read error may account for a junction end that differs from germline. The CDR3 runs to 15 residues. Germline assignment: CDR1 SGHRS and CDR2 YFSETQ. Template switching created a universal primer site, and the cDNA included unique molecular identifiers. TCRdb re-derived calls from the 5' RACE reads in MiXCR, one entry per CDR3 protein. The table has about 190,000 distinct CDR3 sequences, approximately 15% seen once. The data are from a study of identical twins. These data are also associated with another study on T cells expressing NK-cell markers. As that study records: The dominant NKG2C+ clonotypes represented 1.0-7.0% of CD8+ T cells in six donors.

The TCR was taken from a woman aged 18-30 years in good health. The chain employs TRBV5-1 and TRBJ2-1; 7 positions agree with TRBD2. The source material was CD8+ T cells sorted from blood. CDR3 in DNA: TGCGCCAGCAGCTTGAGCGGGGACTCCTACAATGAGCAGCTCTTC. Translated: CASSLSGDSYNEQLF. Variable domain in full (rest from reference TRBV5-1 and TRBJ2-1): KAGVTQTPRYLIKTRGQQVTLSCSPISGHRSVSWYQQTPGQGLQFLFEYFSETQRNKGNFPGRFSGRQFSNSRSEMNVSTLELGDSALYLCASSLSGDSYNEQLFGPGTRLTVL.